Below, 30 T cell receptor beta chains from the same sample are listed, as sequenced in a study of T cells in Graves' hyperthyroidism and ophthalmopathy. The CDR3 regions of TCR beta were amplified from RNA transcripts. Using the HTBI primer set, a first-round RT-PCR was run on the TCR CDR3. TCRdb independently ran MiXCR on the multiplex PCR reads; one entry per CDR3 protein. The data show some 740,000 distinct CDR3 sequences, 14% seen once. Sequenced: blood. Receptors originate from a woman aged 18-29 years with Graves' hyperthyroidism.

This clonotype was observed many times. The chain couples TRBV7-9 to TRBJ2-3, with 9 bases fitting TRBD2. CDR3 size: 15 residues. The V and J ends lost 6 bases and 3 bases, in that order; junction bases with no gene match: 7. Germline V gene data show CDR1 as SEHNR and CDR2 as FQNEAQ (reference sequence). The CDR3 region is CASRPIAGATDTQYF. DNA for the CDR3: TGTGCCAGCAGACCCATAGCGGGAGCAACAGATACGCAGTATTTT. Variable domain in full (rest from reference TRBV7-9 and TRBJ2-3): DTGVSQNPRHKITKRGQNVTFRCDPISEHNRLYWYRQTLGQGPEFLTYFQNEAQLEKSRLLSDRFSAERPKGSFSTLEIQRTEQGDSAMYLCASRPIAGATDTQYFGPGTRLTVL.

This clonotype was detected once. This sequence joins TRBV5-8 and TRBJ1-2; no clear D gene. V shed 0 bases and J shed 9 bases, with 12 bases lying between them. The germline CDR1 and CDR2 sequences are SGHTS and YDEGEE. The CDR3 is 13 amino acids. CDR3 protein: CASSLVPGRSYTF. CDR3 nucleotide sequence: TGTGCCAGCAGCTTGGTCCCGGGTCGGAGCTACACCTTC.

V and J are TRBV19 and TRBJ2-3; TRBD2 might be the D (6 bases). This CDR3 has 14 amino acids. V was clipped by 0 bases and J by 11 bases, with 15 bases between them. The germline CDR1 and CDR2 sequences are LNHDA and SQIVND (reference sequence). CDR3 bases: TGTGCCAGTAGTATAGAGGTGGGACCCGGGAGGCAGTATTTT. It translates to CASSIEVGPGRQYF.

This sequence joins TRBV4-1 and TRBJ2-1, with 14 bases aligning to TRBD2. The CDR3 is made up of 16 amino acids. The V gene end was trimmed by 3 bases and the J gene end by 7 bases; junction bases not matched to a gene: 5. CDR1 and CDR2 (germline): MGHRA, YSYEKL. The CDR3: CASSHGTSGSWNEQFF. For the CDR3, the DNA is TGCGCCAGCAGCCACGGGACTAGCGGGAGTTGGAATGAGCAGTTCTTC.

This clonotype has ten or more counts. The chain uses TRBV20-1 and TRBJ2-1; 7 positions agree with TRBD2. The germline CDR1 and CDR2 sequences are DFQATT and SNEGSKA (reference sequence). CDR3 length equals 12 residues. Trimming cost V 3 bases and J 7 bases; bases outside gene matches: 3. The CDR3 is CSARREWNEQFF. In nucleotides, the CDR3 is TGCAGTGCTAGGCGGGAGTGGAATGAGCAGTTCTTC.

V usage is TRBV2 and J usage is TRBJ1-2; 9 bases line up with TRBD1. With V trimmed by 6 bases and J by 5 bases, 10 bases remained unmatched. This CDR3 has 15 residues. Looked up from germline, CDR1 is SNHLY and CDR2 is FYNNEI. Here the CDR3 DNA reads TGTGCCAGCAGGCGAAGACAGGGGGATGGGTATGGCTACACCTTC. It codes for CASRRRQGDGYGYTF.

In its sample, this clonotype was seen many times. The chain combines TRBV12-3 or TRBV12-4 with TRBJ1-1, with D unresolved. The CDR3 covers 11 residues. V was shortened by 6 bases and J by 7 bases, with 9 bases between the two germline ends. CDR3 amino acids: CASSRGYEAFF. The CDR3 DNA reads TGTGCCAGCAGCAGAGGTTATGAAGCTTTCTTT.

This clonotype was found many times. V is TRBV28 and J is TRBJ1-2; D not resolved. CDR3 length: 13 residues. The germline V and J ends were trimmed by 6 bases and 8 bases, with 16 bases remaining between them. CDR1 and CDR2 (germline): MDHEN, SYDVKM. CDR3 sequence (DNA): TGTGCCAGCAGGTCAGGTTTCGTCGGGGGCTACACCTTC. This translates into CASRSGFVGGYTF.

This chain links TRBV20-1 with TRBJ2-5; D is unclear. The CDR3 spans 13 residues. CDR1 DFQATT and CDR2 SNEGSKA come from the germline V gene (reference sequence). Deletions cut 3 bases from V and 3 bases from J, with 11 bases between. CDR3: CSASRDVEETQYF. CDR3 bases: TGCAGTGCTAGCCGAGACGTAGAAGAGACCCAGTACTTC.

In this sample, this clonotype turned up many times. The chain recombines TRBV6-2 or TRBV6-3 with TRBJ1-1; D not resolved. The CDR3 sequence is 13 residues long. Germline values: CDR1 MNHEY, CDR2 SVGEGT. V lost 0 bases, J lost 7 bases, and 9 bases lay in between. CDR3 residues: CASSYSPQFEAFF. CDR3 sequence (DNA): TGTGCCAGCAGTTACTCTCCACAGTTTGAAGCTTTCTTT.

This clonotype was counted many times. A junction end diverges from the germline sequence, so it may reflect a read error. The chain joins TRBV2 to TRBJ2-1, with D perhaps given as TRBD1 or TRBD2 (5 bases each). The CDR3 loop spans 11 amino acids. Looked up from germline, CDR1 is SNHLY and CDR2 is FYNNEI. DNA of the CDR3: TGTGCCAGCAGGGGACCCCCCGTCCCTCTCTTC. As protein: CASRGPPVPLF. Full variable domain (remainder filled in from reference TRBV2 and TRBJ2-1): EPEVTQTPSHQVTQMGQEVILRCVPISNHLYFYWYRQILGQKVEFLVSFYNNEISEKSEIFDDQFSVERPDGSNFTLKIRSTKLEDSAMYFCASRGPPVPLFGPGTRLTVL.

This clonotype was seen a few times. The J gene is TRBJ1-1, the V gene TRBV19, with 7 bases identical to TRBD1. Germline values: CDR1 LNHDA, CDR2 SQIVND (reference sequence). CDR3 length: 16 amino acids. The trim removed 5 bases at V and 1 base at J, leaving 10 bases unmatched. The CDR3 coding sequence is TGTGCCAGTAGTTTTGGACAGGCTCGCAAGAACACTGAAGCTTTCTTT. This codes for CASSFGQARKNTEAFF.

This clonotype has at least ten counts. The V call is TRBV6-2 or TRBV6-3, the J call TRBJ2-2; D is unclear. V shed 2 bases and J shed 3 bases, with 13 bases lying between them. CDR1 and CDR2 from the germline V gene are MNHEY and SVGEGT. CDR3 length equals 16 residues. CDR3 amino acids: CASSYDDQPYTGELFF. The CDR3, as DNA: TGTGCCAGCAGTTACGATGACCAACCTTACACCGGGGAGCTGTTTTTT.

This chain uses TRBV20-1 with TRBJ2-1, with D hard to call. V lost 3 bases, J lost 10 bases, and 7 bases lay in between. The CDR3 totals 10 residues. In germline, CDR1 is DFQATT, CDR2 SNEGSKA (reference sequence). The CDR3 region is CSASIDEQFF. The CDR3 DNA is TGCAGTGCTAGTATTGACGAGCAGTTCTTC.

The sample holds many counts of this clonotype. V gene TRBV24-1 combines with J gene TRBJ2-7; weak D call: TRBD2 (5 bases). CDR3 length: 15 amino acids. Germline V lookup: CDR1 KGHDR, CDR2 SFDVKD. Trimming took 3 bases from V and 2 from J, leaving 13 bases between them. CDR3 sequence: CATSDGLADTYEQYF. In DNA form, the CDR3 reads TGTGCCACCAGTGATGGGCTAGCTGACACCTACGAGCAGTACTTC.

Comments on this clonotype: This may arise from a read error, as a much more abundant clone is one base away. This chain uses TRBV28 with TRBJ2-1; 9 bases map to TRBD2. There are 13 residues in the CDR3. Germline V gene data show CDR1 as MDHEN and CDR2 as SYDVKM. The V and J ends lost 7 bases and 15 bases, in that order; junction bases with no gene match: 13. The DNA of the CDR3 is TGTGCCAGCATTGGTGCTAGCGGGATGGATCGGTTCTTC. The encoded protein is CASIGASGMDRFF.

This clonotype turned up a few times. The chain carries TRBV20-1 and TRBJ2-2; 7 nucleotides align to TRBD1. Germline V gene data show CDR1 as DFQATT and CDR2 as SNEGSKA (reference sequence). The CDR3 consists of 16 residues. V dropped 5 bases and J dropped 5; count of bases not matched to a gene: 14. The chain's CDR3 is CSARLSGRGPTGELFF. The CDR3 DNA reads TGCAGTGCTCGTCTCTCGGGAAGGGGGCCTACCGGGGAGCTGTTTTTT.

The genes are TRBV20-1 and TRBJ2-7; TRBD1 agrees at 7 bases. The CDR3 contains 14 residues. Germline values: CDR1 DFQATT, CDR2 SNEGSKA (reference sequence). The J segment lost 2 bases and the V segment lost 3 bases, leaving 7 bases of the junction unmatched. The CDR3 DNA follows: TGCAGTGCTAGCAGACAGGGTTTGCCCTACGAGCAGTACTTC. This codes for CSASRQGLPYEQYF.

This clonotype was seen repeatedly, ten times or more. The chain has TRBV6-1 and TRBJ2-3, with D possibly TRBD2 on 6 matching bases. The germline V and J ends were trimmed by 6 bases and 11 bases, with 18 bases remaining between them. CDR3 length: 13 residues. CDR1 MNHNS and CDR2 SASEGT come from the germline V gene. The DNA for the CDR3 is TGTGCCAGCAGACGCGGGACCTCGATGGAGCAGTATTTT. It is translated as CASRRGTSMEQYF.

This clonotype was seen many times. The chain uses TRBV7-9 and TRBJ1-1; maybe TRBD1 (5 bases). V lost 8 bases, J lost 1 base, and 8 bases lay in between. Germline lookup yields CDR1 SEHNR and CDR2 FQNEAQ (reference sequence). The CDR3 totals 12 residues. The chain's CDR3 is CASGGGNTEAFF. DNA for the CDR3: TGTGCCAGCGGGGGTGGGAACACTGAAGCTTTCTTT.

This clonotype was seen many times. The V gene is TRBV11-2, the J gene TRBJ2-5, with 9 nucleotides matching TRBD2. CDR3 length equals 18 residues. Germline V gives CDR1 SGHAT, CDR2 FQNNGV. The V gene end was trimmed by 4 bases and the J gene end by 2 bases; junction bases not matched to a gene: 14. The CDR3 DNA follows: TGTGCCAGCAGCTCTCTAAAAGCGAGGACTAGCGATCAAGAGACCCAGTACTTC. As protein: CASSSLKARTSDQETQYF.

This clonotype was counted at least ten times. The rearrangement uses TRBV30 and TRBJ1-4; D gene unclear. Germline V gene sequence: CDR1 GTSNPN, CDR2 SVGIG (reference sequence). The V end was cut by 1 base, the J end by 10 bases, with 10 bases between. This CDR3 is 12 amino acids long. The CDR3 spells CAWSAERGKLFF. The CDR3 region has the DNA TGTGCCTGGAGTGCTGAGCGGGGAAAACTGTTTTTT.

This clonotype was counted at least ten times. The CDR3 DNA is TGTGCCAGCAGAAGAACAGCGCCGACCTACGAGCAGTACTTC. Encoded protein: CASRRTAPTYEQYF. V and J are TRBV28 and TRBJ2-7; D not resolved. CDR3 length: 14 amino acids. V was pared by 6 bases and J by 2 bases, with 14 bases between. Germline-derived CDR1 and CDR2 are MDHEN and SYDVKM.

The V call is TRBV2, the J call TRBJ2-1, with D maybe TRBD2 (7 bases). From germline, CDR1 is SNHLY and CDR2 FYNNEI. V was clipped by 1 base and J by 7 bases, with 14 bases between them. There are 15 residues in the CDR3. The CDR3 here is CASSEEGGGANEQFF. The DNA for the CDR3 is TGTGCCAGCAGTGAAGAGGGGGGGGGGGCGAATGAGCAGTTCTTC.

This chain connects TRBV20-1 to TRBJ2-5; tentative D call: TRBD1 (6 bases). Per the germline V gene, CDR1 is DFQATT and CDR2 is SNEGSKA (reference sequence). This CDR3 contains 15 residues. Trimming left V 1 base short and J 2 bases short, with 14 bases between. CDR3 in amino acids: CSARVSGQIQETQYF. The CDR3 nucleotides read TGCAGTGCTAGAGTATCCGGACAGATACAAGAGACCCAGTACTTC.

This clonotype was detected a few times. V gene TRBV27 combines with J gene TRBJ1-1, with 8 bases that match TRBD1. V trimming: 8 bases; J trimming: 5 bases; junction bases outside the gene matches: 7. There are 13 residues in the CDR3. Per germline, CDR1 MNHEY and CDR2 SMNVEV (reference sequence). CDR3: CASSGTGETEAFF. The CDR3 bases are TGTGCCAGCTCCGGGACAGGTGAGACTGAAGCTTTCTTT.

The V and J genes are TRBV12-3 or TRBV12-4 and TRBJ2-1, with D perhaps TRBD1 (6 bases). This CDR3 is 18 amino acids long. The V end was cut by 7 bases, the J end by 7 bases, with 29 bases between. The CDR3 sequence: CASTRKGGRGLVLNEQFF. CDR3 DNA sequence: TGTGCCAGCACCAGAAAGGGTGGCAGGGGCCTCGTTCTGAATGAGCAGTTCTTC.

V and J are TRBV24-1 and TRBJ2-2; TRBD1 matches at 8 bases. Trimming removed 3 bases from V and 2 bases from J; junction bases left unmatched: 7. CDR1 KGHDR and CDR2 SFDVKD come from the germline V gene. This CDR3 spans 17 amino acids. The CDR3 protein is CATSDLLGTGNTGELFF. CDR3 DNA sequence: TGTGCCACCAGTGATCTTCTCGGGACAGGCAACACCGGGGAGCTGTTTTTT.

This clonotype was counted between two and nine times. The chain joins TRBV13 to TRBJ2-2, with 12 bases aligning to TRBD2. The CDR3 contains 17 residues. With V trimmed by 4 bases and J by 4 bases, 7 bases remained unmatched. CDR1 and CDR2 (germline): PRHDT, FYEKMQ (reference sequence). The CDR3 DNA is TGTGCCAGCAGCTACTCCCTACTAGCGGGAGGCACCGGGGAGCTGTTTTTT. Its protein is CASSYSLLAGGTGELFF. Filled out from reference TRBV13 and TRBJ2-2, the complete variable domain reads AAGVIQSPRHLIKEKRETATLKCYPIPRHDTVYWYQQGPGQDPQFLISFYEKMQSDKGSIPDRFSAQQFSDYHSELNMSSLELGDSALYFCASSYSLLAGGTGELFFGEGSRLTVL.

V and J are TRBV19 and TRBJ2-7; D is ambiguous. Germline V gene sequence: CDR1 LNHDA, CDR2 SQIVND (reference sequence). This CDR3 has 15 amino acids. V lost 5 bases, J lost 3 bases, and 17 bases lay in between. CDR3 amino acids: CASSHPGTNLYEQYF. For the CDR3, the DNA is TGTGCCAGTAGTCATCCAGGAACCAACCTCTACGAGCAGTACTTC.